One sample yielded the 30 T cell receptor beta chains listed below, sequenced in a study of cytomegalovirus exposure and HLA in healthy donors. The PCR used 60 Vbeta and 13 Jbeta primers. TCRdb keeps only in-frame clones here, not all; method: immunoSEQ multiplex PCR. The profile covers some 170,000 clones, with more than 80% appearing a single time and approximately 5% taken by the ten largest. Sequenced material: PBMCs. Receptors were obtained from a woman younger than 30 in good health and CMV-seropositive.

The chain joins TRBV7-9 to TRBJ2-3; TRBD1 aligns across 8 bases. Germline V gives CDR1 SEHNR, CDR2 FQNEAQ (reference sequence). This CDR3 has 16 amino acids. Trimming removed 5 bases from V and 5 bases from J; junction bases left unmatched: 12. CDR3 in DNA: TGTGCCAGCAGCAGACGGACAGGGAGGTGGAAAGATACGCAGTATTTT. It specifies CASSRRTGRWKDTQYF.

The chain employs TRBV4-2 and TRBJ1-6, with a tentative D call TRBD1 (6 bases). The CDR3 sequence is 18 residues long. The V and J ends lost 6 bases and 7 bases respectively, with 25 bases between them. Germline CDR1 is LGHNA and CDR2 is YNFKEQ. This CDR3 is CASSFAGTNRAGNSPLHF. The CDR3 DNA reads as TGTGCCAGCAGTTTTGCCGGGACAAACAGGGCTGGGAATTCACCCCTCCACTTT.

The chain has TRBV7-9 and TRBJ2-1, with 7 bases lining up with TRBD1. Looked up from germline, CDR1 is SEHNR and CDR2 is FQNEAQ (reference sequence). With V trimmed by 7 bases and J by 3 bases, 9 bases remained unmatched. CDR3 length: 15 amino acids. Here the CDR3 reads CASTLRGTDYNEQFF. CDR3 nucleotide sequence: TGTGCCAGCACCCTTAGAGGGACAGACTACAATGAGCAGTTCTTC.

V is TRBV5-3 and J is TRBJ2-1; tentative D call: TRBD2 (6 bases). TRBV5-3 carries the ORF label, with uncertain function. The CDR3 spans 15 residues. V was clipped by 1 base and J by 5 bases, with 13 bases between them. The CDR3 loop is CARSLRDWINNEQFF. The CDR3 DNA reads as TGTGCCAGAAGCTTGAGGGACTGGATCAACAATGAGCAGTTCTTC.

This sequence joins TRBV7-8 and TRBJ1-5; possible D gene TRBD1, 5 bases. Between the trimmed V and J ends, which lost 1 base and 0 bases, there was a span of 7 bases. Germline CDR1 reads SGHVS; CDR2 reads FQNEAQ. The CDR3 has 15 residues. DNA for the CDR3: TGTGCCAGCAGCTTAGGACAGTATAGCAATCAGCCCCAGCATTTT. Translating it yields CASSLGQYSNQPQHF.

The rearrangement links TRBV6-5 to TRBJ1-1; no reliable D call. In germline, CDR1 is MNHEY, CDR2 SVGAGI. The CDR3 is 14 amino acids. V was pared by 4 bases and J by 3 bases, with 12 bases between. Written as DNA, the CDR3 is TGTGCCAGCAGTTCTCTACCCCGGTACACTGAAGCTTTCTTT. Protein sequence: CASSSLPRYTEAFF.

V and J are TRBV7-9 and TRBJ2-1; tentatively, D is TRBD2 (6 bases). The CDR3 loop spans 16 amino acids. Between the trimmed V and J ends, which lost 2 bases and 0 bases, there was a span of 11 bases. Germline V gene data show CDR1 as SEHNR and CDR2 as FQNEAQ (reference sequence). The CDR3 DNA sequence: TGTGCCAGCAGCTTAAGGCACGGGAGCTCCTACAATGAGCAGTTCTTC. This translates into CASSLRHGSSYNEQFF.

This chain connects TRBV4-3 to TRBJ1-6; weak D call: TRBD1 (5 bases). The ends were cut back, 0 bases at V and 6 bases at J, with 9 bases in the middle. The CDR3 totals 15 residues. Germline V lookup: CDR1 LGHNA, CDR2 YSLEER. CDR3 in amino acids: CASSQEGLANSPLHF. The CDR3 DNA sequence: TGCGCCAGCAGCCAAGAGGGACTGGCTAATTCACCCCTCCACTTT.

This clone was recorded a few times. V is TRBV27 and J is TRBJ2-7, with D perhaps matching TRBD1 (6 bases). V was trimmed by 2 bases and J by 6 bases, leaving 11 bases between them. Germline assignment: CDR1 MNHEY and CDR2 SMNVEV (reference sequence). The CDR3 is 13 residues long. The CDR3 bases are TGTGCCAGCAGTTTAGTGGGGACAACCGAGCAGTACTTC. This gives the protein CASSLVGTTEQYF.

The rearrangement links TRBV7-6 to TRBJ1-3; D gene ambiguous. Deletions cut 5 bases from V and 4 bases from J, with 15 bases between. The length of the CDR3 is 15 residues. The germline CDR1 and CDR2 sequences are SGHVS and FNYEAQ. CDR3 amino acids: CASSPEAAPGNTIYF. CDR3 DNA sequence: TGTGCCAGCAGCCCCGAAGCGGCGCCGGGAAACACCATATATTTT.

This clone was counted a few times. This sequence joins TRBV28 and TRBJ2-7; the match to TRBD1 covers 8 bases. The V and J ends lost 4 bases and 6 bases, in that order; junction bases with no gene match: 8. The CDR3 runs to 14 residues. Germline CDR1 reads MDHEN; CDR2 reads SYDVKM. DNA of the CDR3: TGTGCCAGCAGTTCGGGACAGGTGATAGGCGAGCAGTACTTC. Translated: CASSSGQVIGEQYF.

The chain couples TRBV5-4 to TRBJ2-3; 11 nucleotides agree with TRBD2. The CDR3 covers 17 residues. The germline V gene has CDR1 SGHNT and CDR2 YYREEE (reference sequence). The trim removed 0 bases at V and 6 bases at J, leaving 9 bases unmatched. The CDR3: CASSLAGLAVFGDTQYF. The DNA of the CDR3 is TGTGCCAGCAGCTTGGCGGGACTAGCGGTATTTGGTGATACGCAGTATTTT.

This clone was counted between two and nine times. The CDR3 protein is CASSSERDQYF. In DNA, the CDR3 is TGTGCCAGCAGCTCAGAGCGGGACCAGTACTTC. The rearrangement uses TRBV7-9 and TRBJ2-7; 7 nucleotides align to TRBD2. V was pared by 4 bases and J by 10 bases, with 4 bases of the junction left unmatched. CDR3 length: 11 amino acids. The V gene's germline CDR1 is SEHNR and CDR2 FQNEAQ (reference sequence).

This clone was counted a single time. The V call is TRBV30, the J call TRBJ1-1; D is possibly TRBD1 (5 bases). The CDR3 has 13 amino acids. CDR1 GTSNPN and CDR2 SVGIG come from the germline V gene (reference sequence). The V gene lost 0 bases and the J gene lost 5 bases, with 10 bases spanning the gap. For the CDR3, the DNA is TGTGCCTGGAGTGTAGACGGGGGAACTGAAGCTTTCTTT. Protein sequence: CAWSVDGGTEAFF.

V and J are TRBV6-5 and TRBJ2-5, with D unresolved. Near its end, the DNA agrees better with TRBJ2-7, so the J call may be wrong. CDR1 is MNHEY and CDR2 is SVGAGI in the germline V gene. This CDR3 spans 15 amino acids. The CDR3 loop is CASSYTGLGSYEQYF. The CDR3 DNA follows: TGTGCCAGCAGTTACACTGGGCTGGGCTCCTACGAGCAGTACTTC.

This clone was seen a few times. CDR3 DNA sequence: TGTGCCACCAGCAGAGGATGGGGGGATACCTACGAGCAGTACTTC. This translates into CATSRGWGDTYEQYF. The V and J genes are TRBV15 and TRBJ2-7; possible D gene TRBD2, 6 bases. This CDR3 region has 15 residues. Germline V gene sequence: CDR1 LNHNV, CDR2 YYDKDF (reference sequence). V lost 1 base to trimming and J lost 2 bases, with 12 bases between them.

The rearrangement uses TRBV9 and TRBJ1-2; 7 nucleotides line up with TRBD1. Trimming at V came to 5 bases and at J to 4 bases, leaving 11 bases not matched to a gene. Germline V CDR1 and CDR2: SGDLS, YYNGEE. The CDR3 has 15 residues. The CDR3 region is CASRPETGRFYGYTF. The CDR3 DNA is TGTGCCAGCAGACCTGAGACAGGGCGGTTCTATGGCTACACCTTC.

V gene TRBV7-2 combines with J gene TRBJ1-6; tentative D call: TRBD1 (6 bases). The length of the CDR3 is 14 residues. The V end was cut by 4 bases, the J end by 6 bases, with 10 bases between. Germline lookup yields CDR1 SGHTA and CDR2 FQGNSA. CDR3 region: CASSSDRPNSPLHF. The CDR3 coding sequence is TGTGCCAGCAGCTCGGACAGACCTAATTCACCCCTCCACTTT.

V usage is TRBV7-9 and J usage is TRBJ2-1, with D possibly being TRBD2 (6 bases). Germline V gene sequence: CDR1 SEHNR, CDR2 FQNEAQ (reference sequence). The CDR3 is 16 amino acids. Trimming stripped 2 bases from V and 4 bases from J, with 15 bases between. The chain's CDR3 is CASSLRGAGNYNEQFF. DNA of the CDR3: TGTGCCAGCAGCTTACGAGGGGCGGGGAATTACAATGAGCAGTTCTTC.

The chain is built from TRBV27 and TRBJ2-7, with D maybe TRBD2 (5 bases). Germline V gene sequence: CDR1 MNHEY, CDR2 SMNVEV (reference sequence). The CDR3 totals 14 residues. V lost 4 bases and J 3 bases, leaving 13 bases between the germline ends. CDR3 protein: CASSWQPGNYEQYF. CDR3 sequence (DNA): TGTGCCAGCAGTTGGCAGCCGGGAAACTACGAGCAGTACTTC.

This clone showed up just once. V gene TRBV12-5 combines with J gene TRBJ2-1; 9 nucleotides agree with TRBD2. V dropped 4 bases and J dropped 9; count of bases not matched to a gene: 13. Germline lookup yields CDR1 LGHNT and CDR2 FRNRAP. The CDR3 runs to 16 residues. The CDR3, as DNA: TGTGCTAGTGGTTCCCCGGCGGGGGGGCCAGTCGCTGAGCAGTTCTTC. Its translation is CASGSPAGGPVAEQFF.

This chain connects TRBV7-2 to TRBJ1-5; 9 bases agree with TRBD1. CDR3 length: 18 residues. The J segment lost 4 bases and the V segment lost 0 bases, leaving 10 bases of the junction unmatched. Per germline, CDR1 SGHTA and CDR2 FQGNSA. The CDR3 loop is CASSLAPGTGGPNQPQHF. The CDR3 DNA reads TGTGCCAGCAGCTTAGCCCCCGGAACAGGGGGCCCGAATCAGCCCCAGCATTTT.

This clone was seen more than once but under ten times. The rearrangement links TRBV7-2 to TRBJ2-7; 9 bases line up with TRBD2. The CDR3 extends over 14 amino acids. The V gene's germline CDR1 is SGHTA and CDR2 FQGNSA. The trim removed 6 bases at V and 5 bases at J, leaving 8 bases unmatched. The CDR3 reads CASRYLAGQNEQYF. The CDR3 DNA follows: TGTGCCAGCAGATACCTAGCGGGGCAAAACGAGCAGTACTTC. Supplemented by reference TRBV7-2 and TRBJ2-7, the full variable domain reads GAGVSQSPSNKVTEKGKDVELRCDPISGHTALYWYRQSLGQGLEFLIYFQGNSAPDKSGLPSDRFSAERTGGSVSTLTIQRTQQEDSAVYLCASRYLAGQNEQYFGPGTRLTVT.

V is TRBV4-2 and J is TRBJ2-1; 11 bases map to TRBD2. This CDR3 spans 17 amino acids. Germline values: CDR1 LGHNA, CDR2 YNFKEQ. The V and J ends lost 4 bases and 9 bases, in that order; junction bases with no gene match: 14. DNA for the CDR3: TGTGCCAGCAGCCCGTCGGGGCTAGCGGGGGGTTCGGGTGAGCAGTTCTTC. This sequence encodes CASSPSGLAGGSGEQFF.

The chain recombines TRBV4-1 with TRBJ1-1, with 10 positions matching TRBD1. This CDR3 is built from 16 residues. Trimming removed 3 bases from V and 5 bases from J; junction bases left unmatched: 9. Germline loops: CDR1 MGHRA, CDR2 YSYEKL. The CDR3 loop is CASSQDDRGRGTEAFF. In DNA form, the CDR3 reads TGCGCCAGCAGCCAGGATGACAGGGGGCGTGGAACTGAAGCTTTCTTT.

The chain combines TRBV18 with TRBJ2-1; unclear D gene. CDR1 is KGHSH, CDR2 LQKENI, per germline. This CDR3 is 17 amino acids long. The V end was cut by 2 bases, the J end by 0 bases, with 14 bases between. The CDR3 coding sequence is TGTGCCAGCTCACCAACACAGCTCAGGTACTCCTACAATGAGCAGTTCTTC. This encodes CASSPTQLRYSYNEQFF.

This chain joins TRBV6-5 and TRBJ2-2; a possible D gene is TRBD2 (6 bases). This CDR3 is 11 amino acids long. Germline CDR1 is MNHEY and CDR2 is SVGAGI. V was cut by 10 bases and J by 7 bases, with 10 bases left in between. CDR3 in DNA: TGTGCCACTCGGGAGTACGGGGAGCTGTTTTTT. It specifies CATREYGELFF.

This chain uses TRBV29-1 with TRBJ2-6, with no clear D. From germline, CDR1 is SQVTM and CDR2 ANQGSEA. CDR3 length equals 15 residues. Trimming removed 1 base at V and 3 bases at J, with 10 bases between. CDR3: CSVEVSRGGANVLTF. CDR3 bases: TGCAGCGTTGAAGTAAGCCGCGGTGGGGCCAACGTCCTGACTTTC. Combining the CDR3 with reference TRBV29-1 and TRBJ2-6 gives the whole variable domain SAVISQKPSRDICQRGTSLTIQCQVDSQVTMMFWYRQQPGQSLTLIATANQGSEATYESGFVIDKFPISRPNLTFSTLTVSNMSPEDSSIYLCSVEVSRGGANVLTFGAGSRLTVL.

The V and J genes are TRBV6-5 and TRBJ2-5, with 10 bases lining up with TRBD2. Unmatched junction bases numbered 4, after V lost 5 bases and J lost 1 base. The CDR3 covers 15 residues. The germline gives CDR1 MNHEY, CDR2 SVGAGI. This CDR3 reads CASSRTSGSQETQYF. The CDR3 DNA reads TGTGCCAGCAGTCGGACTAGCGGCTCCCAAGAGACCCAGTACTTC.

This rearrangement joins TRBV27 to TRBJ1-2, with D possibly being TRBD1 (5 bases). CDR1 is MNHEY, CDR2 SMNVEV, per germline (reference sequence). V shed 6 bases and J shed 1 base, with 18 bases lying between them. The CDR3 contains 16 residues. The CDR3 loop reads CASSPAGGRSNYGYTF. CDR3 coding DNA: TGTGCCAGCAGCCCGGCCGGGGGTCGCAGTAACTATGGCTACACCTTC.